These 32 T cell receptor beta chains originate from one sample sequenced in a study of metastatic and nonmetastatic thyroid tumors. TCRdb re-clonotyped the PCR reads through MiXCR. Among roughly 42,000 clones listed, 18% were seen once. Ahead of thyroid surgery, no patient had received treatment of any kind. The sample consisted of tumor tissue. These receptors were taken from a female donor with papillary thyroid cancer or a benign thyroid nodule (not recorded which). Some clones in this sample may be carry-over from other donors' samples.

This clone was seen repeatedly, ten times or more. The rearrangement joins TRBV4-1 to TRBJ1-2; 10 bases fit TRBD1. The J segment lost 6 bases and the V segment lost 3 bases, leaving 1 base of the junction unmatched. CDR1 is MGHRA, CDR2 YSYEKL, per germline. CDR3 length: 13 amino acids. The CDR3 loop reads CASSHGQGDGYTF. The CDR3 DNA is TGCGCCAGCAGCCATGGACAGGGGGATGGCTACACCTTC.

This clone was counted many times. J is TRBJ2-4 and V is TRBV7-2; no firm D call. V was shortened by 5 bases and J by 7 bases, with 21 bases between the two germline ends. In germline, CDR1 is SGHTA, CDR2 FQGNSA. CDR3 length: 16 amino acids. The CDR3 bases are TGTGCCAGCAGCCTTTTACCGCGTGGGCCTGGGAACATTCAGTACTTC. This gives the protein CASSLLPRGPGNIQYF.

This clone has a count of ten or more. The V call is TRBV28, the J call TRBJ2-1; 10 nucleotides agree with TRBD1. The germline CDR1 and CDR2 sequences are MDHEN and SYDVKM. The trim removed 5 bases at V and 9 bases at J, leaving 10 bases unmatched. CDR3 length: 15 residues. This CDR3 reads CASSPTWTGGSEQFF. The CDR3 DNA follows: TGTGCCAGCAGTCCGACCTGGACAGGGGGATCTGAGCAGTTCTTC.

Points on this clone: Other DNA sequences within the sample encode an identical CDR3. J is TRBJ2-1 and V is TRBV20-1; the D gene is possibly TRBD1 (5 bases). The CDR3 length is 14 residues. Germline V gives CDR1 DFQATT, CDR2 SNEGSKA (reference sequence). Trimming pared 3 bases from V and 7 bases from J, leaving 16 bases between. The CDR3 DNA is TGCAGTGCTAGTGGTCAGGGTGTCTGGAATGAGCAGTTCTTC. Residues: CSASGQGVWNEQFF.

In its sample, this clone was seen many times. At the DNA level, this CDR3 is encoded by other sequences in the same sample as well. The CDR3 is CASSQERSNTEAFF. The CDR3 coding sequence is TGTGCCAGCAGCCAAGAAAGATCGAACACTGAAGCTTTCTTT. This rearrangement joins TRBV3-1 to TRBJ1-1; D is uncertain. V lost 0 bases, J lost 1 base, and 6 bases lay in between. The CDR3 is 14 residues long. In germline, CDR1 is LGHDT, CDR2 YNNKEL (reference sequence).

The J gene is TRBJ2-2, the V gene TRBV7-3, with 10 positions matching TRBD2. This CDR3 spans 16 amino acids. Germline V gene data show CDR1 as SGHTA and CDR2 as FQGTGA. Germline trimming cut 5 bases from V and 0 bases from J; bases unmatched to any gene: 3. CDR3 amino acids: CASSLLAGANTGELFF. The DNA for the CDR3 is TGTGCCAGCAGCCTCCTAGCGGGGGCGAACACCGGGGAGCTGTTTTTT.

This clone was recorded at least ten times. The chain carries TRBV24-1 and TRBJ1-2; 7 bases line up with TRBD1. The V gene end was trimmed by 3 bases and the J gene end by 7 bases; junction bases not matched to a gene: 16. The germline V gene encodes CDR1 KGHDR and CDR2 SFDVKD. This CDR3 has 17 amino acids. CDR3 sequence: CATSDINRQGGNIGYTF. The CDR3 DNA sequence: TGTGCCACCAGTGATATTAATCGACAGGGAGGGAATATTGGCTACACCTTC.

This clone has at least ten counts. The J gene is TRBJ2-7, the V gene TRBV9; the D gene is possibly TRBD2 (5 bases). Trimming cost V 0 bases and J 6 bases, with 13 bases left between them. Germline V gene lookup returns CDR1 SGDLS and CDR2 YYNGEE. This CDR3 is built from 14 residues. DNA for the CDR3: TGTGCCAGCAGCGTAGGTAGGGTCGCGGGCGAGCAGTACTTC. It encodes CASSVGRVAGEQYF.

This clone was counted only a few times. An end of the junction does not agree with germline; a read error may underlie this. V gene TRBV6-1 combines with J gene TRBJ1-2, with TRBD1 matching over 9 bases. Germline V gives CDR1 MNHNS, CDR2 SASEGT. The CDR3 is 17 amino acids. The CDR3 nucleotides are TGTGCCAGCAAACCATTATCGGGACAGGGTATTTACTATGTCTACATCTTC. It codes for CASKPLSGQGIYYVYIF.

The sample holds a few counts of this clone. Distinct nucleotide sequences in the sample also encode this CDR3. The J gene is TRBJ2-7, the V gene TRBV15, with D tentatively TRBD2 (7 bases). The CDR3 is 16 amino acids. The germline V gene encodes CDR1 LNHNV and CDR2 YYDKDF (reference sequence). V was cut by 0 bases and J by 6 bases, with 18 bases left in between. CDR3 nucleotides: TGTGCCACCAGCAGAGACCTGGGAGGGGGTGGCGTCGAGCAGTACTTC. It is translated as CATSRDLGGGGVEQYF.

This clone was observed at least ten times. The chain is built from TRBV7-9 and TRBJ2-5; 7 nucleotides agree with TRBD1. V lost 5 bases and J lost 5; bases outside the gene matches: 14. This CDR3 is 16 amino acids long. Per germline, CDR1 SEHNR and CDR2 FQNEAQ (reference sequence). The CDR3 DNA reads TGTGCCAGCAGCCCTAGACAGGGACGTACTTATGAGACCCAGTACTTC. Translation gives CASSPRQGRTYETQYF.

This clone was observed many times. The chain is built from TRBV6-5 and TRBJ1-1; tentatively, D is TRBD1 (6 bases). The CDR3 is 15 amino acids. Germline V lookup: CDR1 MNHEY, CDR2 SVGAGI. Trimming cost V 2 bases and J 4 bases, with 14 bases left between them. The chain's CDR3 is CASSYSQGTTTEAFF. The CDR3 coding sequence is TGTGCCAGCAGTTACAGTCAGGGGACGACCACTGAAGCTTTCTTT.

A few counts support this clone. This clone may be a read error of a much larger clone one base away. The rearrangement joins TRBV2 to TRBJ1-1, with D possibly being TRBD1 (5 bases). The CDR3 has 15 residues. Per germline, CDR1 SNHLY and CDR2 FYNNEI. V gave up 6 bases and J gave up 0 bases, with 14 bases separating them. The CDR3 spells CASRALLGVNTEAFF. The CDR3 DNA follows: TGTGCCAGCAGGGCCCTTCTAGGGGTGAACACTGAAGCTTTCTTT.

This clone has a count of ten or more. The chain joins TRBV4-3 to TRBJ2-7, with 9 bases aligning to TRBD2. The germline V gene encodes CDR1 LGHNA and CDR2 YSLEER. The CDR3 is 16 residues long. With V trimmed by 4 bases and J by 5 bases, 12 bases remained unmatched. CDR3 nucleotides: TGCGCCAGCAGCCGAGGGGTTGTAGCGGGGGTACACGAGCAGTACTTC. This gives the protein CASSRGVVAGVHEQYF.

About this clone: Being one base from a much bigger clone, this may be a read error. The chain links TRBV12-3 or TRBV12-4 to TRBJ1-5; D possibly corresponds to TRBD1 (5 bases). V lost 6 bases, J lost 5 bases, and 17 bases lay in between. This CDR3 is built from 15 residues. The CDR3 coding sequence is TGTGCCAGCAGCTTGCCTGGGGGGGGTCATCAGCCCCAGCATTTT. Its protein product is CASSLPGGGHQPQHF.

Many counts were recorded for this clone. The chain combines TRBV11-2 with TRBJ1-1; D call uncertain. The ends were cut back, 7 bases at V and 7 bases at J, with 13 bases in the middle. Germline V CDR1 and CDR2: SGHAT, FQNNGV. This CDR3 has 12 amino acids. The CDR3 sequence is CASTFGIGEAFF. The CDR3 nucleotides read TGTGCCAGCACCTTCGGTATTGGTGAAGCTTTCTTT. The full variable domain, with the rest looked up from reference TRBV11-2 and TRBJ1-1, is EAGVAQSPRYKIIEKRQSVAFWCNPISGHATLYWYQQILGQGPKLLIQFQNNGVVDDSQLPKDRFSAERLKGVDSTLKIQPAKLEDSAVYLCASTFGIGEAFFGQGTRLTVV.

The rearrangement joins TRBV19 to TRBJ2-7, with 8 bases matching TRBD1. The V gene end was trimmed by 7 bases and the J gene end by 1 base; junction bases not matched to a gene: 9. Germline CDR1 and CDR2: LNHDA and SQIVND (reference sequence). The CDR3 loop spans 15 amino acids. CDR3 in DNA: TGTGCCAGTATTCGCCGTACAGGGGGATCCTACGAGCAGTACTTC. Its protein is CASIRRTGGSYEQYF.

This clone has a count of ten or more. This chain uses TRBV20-1 with TRBJ2-2; 7 bases map to TRBD1. The ends lost 5 bases at V and 5 bases at J; junction bases unmatched: 8. Germline V gene data show CDR1 as DFQATT and CDR2 as SNEGSKA (reference sequence). CDR3 length equals 14 residues. The CDR3 protein is CSALQGWGTGELFF. In nucleotides, the CDR3 is TGCAGTGCTCTACAGGGGTGGGGGACCGGGGAGCTGTTTTTT.

The chain links TRBV4-1 to TRBJ2-1; D gene unclear. Germline V gene data show CDR1 as MGHRA and CDR2 as YSYEKL. The V gene lost 0 bases and the J gene lost 2 bases, with 11 bases spanning the gap. The CDR3 length is 16 residues. The CDR3 loop reads CASSQDTTVAYNEQFF. CDR3 nucleotides: TGCGCCAGCAGCCAAGATACGACTGTAGCCTACAATGAGCAGTTCTTC.

This clone was counted many times. The chain combines TRBV28 with TRBJ1-5, with D unclear. The CDR3 spans 14 residues. Germline CDR1 reads MDHEN; CDR2 reads SYDVKM. V lost 3 bases and J lost 7, with 13 bases in between. CDR3 in DNA: TGTGCCAGCAGTTTGGGCTCCAGCACACAGCCCCAGCATTTT. Amino acids: CASSLGSSTQPQHF.

CDR3: CASSPDSFYGYTF. The CDR3 bases are TGTGCCAGCAGTCCGGACTCCTTCTATGGCTACACCTTC. The J gene is TRBJ1-2, the V gene TRBV6-2 or TRBV6-3; no definite D call. Germline lookup yields CDR1 MNHEY and CDR2 SVGEGT. The CDR3 loop spans 13 amino acids. V was trimmed by 5 bases and J by 4 bases, leaving 11 bases between them.

Regarding this clone: A much larger clone sits a single nucleotide away, making a read error possible. This chain links TRBV4-1 with TRBJ2-1; a weak D match, TRBD1 (6 bases). The germline CDR1 and CDR2 sequences are MGHRA and YSYEKL. The length of the CDR3 is 17 residues. CDR3 protein: CANSLIQGPSAYNEQFF. CDR3 DNA: TGCGCCAACAGCCTTATACAGGGCCCATCGGCCTACAATGAGCAGTTCTTC.

On this clone itself: It may be a read error: a sequence one base away is much more abundant. V is TRBV4-1 and J is TRBJ1-1; D gene ambiguous. CDR1 is MGHRA and CDR2 is YSYEKL in the germline V gene. The V gene lost 2 bases and the J gene lost 4 bases, with 14 bases spanning the gap. The CDR3 is made up of 15 amino acids. CDR3 sequence: CASSQYSAEGTEAFF. The CDR3 bases are TGCGCCAGCAGCCAATATTCGGCAGAGGGCACTGAAGCTTTCTTT.

This clone was picked up many times. In the same sample, other DNA sequences code for this CDR3. V and J are TRBV7-2 and TRBJ2-1, with 11 positions matching TRBD2. The germline gives CDR1 SGHTA, CDR2 FQGNSA. The junction had 3 bases not matched to a gene; V was cut back by 0 bases and J by 8 bases. The CDR3 has 15 residues. The CDR3 here is CASSLAASGRHEQFF. CDR3 coding DNA: TGTGCCAGCAGCTTAGCGGCTAGCGGGAGGCATGAGCAGTTCTTC.

The sample holds many counts of this clone. The rearrangement uses TRBV10-3 and TRBJ1-4; D possibly corresponds to TRBD1 (5 bases). Germline loops: CDR1 ENHRY, CDR2 SYGVKD. CDR3 length: 15 residues. Trimming took off 0 bases at V and 7 bases at J, with 12 bases between the two ends. CDR3 bases: TGTGCCATCAGTGAGTCAGGTGGGACGGGTGAAAAACTGTTTTTT. It codes for CAISESGGTGEKLFF.

The V and J genes are TRBV12-3 or TRBV12-4 and TRBJ2-7; no clear D gene. This CDR3 is built from 15 residues. The V and J ends lost 2 bases and 1 base respectively, with 12 bases between them. For the CDR3, the DNA is TGTGCCAGCAGTTTATTTGGGCCAGCGTCCTACGAGCAGTACTTC. Amino acids: CASSLFGPASYEQYF.

The rearrangement links TRBV6-1 to TRBJ2-5; either TRBD1 or TRBD2 may supply D (5 bases each). Germline V gene data show CDR1 as MNHNS and CDR2 as SASEGT. V shed 4 bases and J shed 4 bases, with 16 bases lying between them. CDR3 size: 15 residues. The CDR3 here is CASSVPVRGTETQYF. In nucleotides, the CDR3 is TGTGCCAGCAGTGTGCCGGTCCGGGGCACAGAGACCCAGTACTTC.

The chain has TRBV5-1 and TRBJ2-7, with TRBD2 matching over 9 bases. Trimming took 5 bases from V and 4 from J; bases not matched to a gene: 4. CDR1 and CDR2 (germline): SGHRS, YFSETQ. The CDR3 has 13 residues. CDR3 sequence (DNA): TGCGCCAGCAGTTGGGCGGGAGGGTACGAGCAGTACTTC. It is translated as CASSWAGGYEQYF.

This clone was seen repeatedly, ten times or more. The chain joins TRBV27 to TRBJ2-1, with D perhaps given as TRBD1 or TRBD2 (5 bases each). Germline-derived CDR1 and CDR2 are MNHEY and SMNVEV (reference sequence). The CDR3 sequence is 17 residues long. V was clipped by 6 bases and J by 5 bases, with 23 bases between them. The CDR3: CASREWGTTLQNNEQFF. CDR3 nucleotides: TGTGCCAGCAGGGAGTGGGGGACCACCCTTCAGAACAATGAGCAGTTCTTC.

As for this clone: A much larger clone differs from this one at a single base, so this may be a read error. The V gene is TRBV5-5, the J gene TRBJ1-6, with a weak D call TRBD1 (5 bases). CDR1 is SGHKS and CDR2 is YYEKEE in the germline V gene (reference sequence). The CDR3 sequence is 14 residues long. In DNA, the CDR3 is TGTGCCAGCGTCCAGGGTACGGGAAATTCAACCCTCCACTTT. Translating it yields CASVQGTGNSTLHF.

This clone was picked up many times. The gene calls are TRBV7-8 and TRBJ1-5; TRBD1 might be the D (5 bases). V was cut by 3 bases and J by 0 bases, with 6 bases left in between. Germline-derived CDR1 and CDR2 are SGHVS and FQNEAQ. This CDR3 is built from 14 residues. The CDR3: CASSLGVSNQPQHF. Written as DNA, the CDR3 is TGTGCCAGCAGCTTGGGGGTTAGCAATCAGCCCCAGCATTTT. The whole variable domain, filled in from reference TRBV7-8 and TRBJ1-5, reads GAGVSQSPRYKVAKRGQDVALRCDPISGHVSLFWYQQALGQGPEFLTYFQNEAQLDKSGLPSDRFFAERPEGSVSTLKIQRTQQEDSAVYLCASSLGVSNQPQHFGDGTRLSIL.

V is TRBV9 and J is TRBJ1-3, with D maybe TRBD1 (5 bases). The germline gives CDR1 SGDLS, CDR2 YYNGEE. Trimming left V 3 bases short and J 4 bases short, with 17 bases between. The CDR3 is made up of 16 amino acids. This CDR3 is CASSANPGTGGNTIYF. DNA for the CDR3: TGTGCCAGCAGCGCCAACCCCGGGACGGGCGGAAACACCATATATTTT.